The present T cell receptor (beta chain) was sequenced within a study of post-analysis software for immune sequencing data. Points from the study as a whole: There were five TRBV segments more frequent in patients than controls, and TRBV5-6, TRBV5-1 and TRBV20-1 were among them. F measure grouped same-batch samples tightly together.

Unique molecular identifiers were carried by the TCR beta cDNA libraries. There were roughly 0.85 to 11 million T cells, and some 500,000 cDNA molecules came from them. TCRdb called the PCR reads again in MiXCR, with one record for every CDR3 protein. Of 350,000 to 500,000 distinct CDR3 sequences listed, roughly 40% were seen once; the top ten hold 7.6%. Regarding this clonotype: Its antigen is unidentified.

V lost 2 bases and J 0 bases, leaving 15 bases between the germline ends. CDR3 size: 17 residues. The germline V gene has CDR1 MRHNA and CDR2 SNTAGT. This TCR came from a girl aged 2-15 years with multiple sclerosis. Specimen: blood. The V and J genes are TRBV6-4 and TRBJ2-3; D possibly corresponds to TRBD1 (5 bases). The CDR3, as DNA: TGTGCCAGCAGTGACAACCCTTTGACAGCTAGCACAGATACGCAGTATTTT. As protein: CASSDNPLTASTDTQYF.